This T cell receptor beta chain was captured in a study of control samples from healthy donors and cancer patients (dated by TCRdb to about 2020). Note on this clone: The antigen this receptor binds is unknown. The input lacks base qualities; no much larger clone sits a single base away.

Trimming at the junction amounts to 0 bases on V and 0 bases on J, and the germline ends lie 17 bases apart. CDR1 and CDR2 are drawn from the germline V gene (reference sequence): GTSNPN, SVGIG. The CDR3 has 17 amino acids, counting the end cysteine and phenylalanine. Solely the CDR3 DNA is kept, with 51 bases framed from the first base. Preparation of the library involved the immunoSEQ multiplex PCR assay. Not all clones reach the TCRdb copy of this immuneACCESS table, which keeps in-frame sequences only. Checked studies attribute under half of the gap to unresolved V genes and leave the rest unexplained. The sample table shows fewer than 200,000 clones, and 90% to 95% are seen once. Jointly, the top ten make up about 1.6% of the sample.

Recombination connected TRBV30 to TRBJ1-2; there is no confident call for the D gene. The sequence was obtained from a man aged 18 to 35 in good health. Specimen: blood. In nucleotide form, the sequence is TGTGCCTGGAGTGTAGGTCTGGGCAGAAACACTAACTATGGCTACACCTTC. Its coded protein is CAWSVGLGRNTNYGYTF.